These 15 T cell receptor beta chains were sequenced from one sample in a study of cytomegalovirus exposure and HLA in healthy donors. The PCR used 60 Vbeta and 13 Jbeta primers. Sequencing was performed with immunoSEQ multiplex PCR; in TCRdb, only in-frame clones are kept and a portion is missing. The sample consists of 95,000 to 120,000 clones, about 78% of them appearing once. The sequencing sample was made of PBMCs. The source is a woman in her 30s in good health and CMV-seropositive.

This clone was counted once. The CDR3 here is CASSLDRGTANYGYTF. CDR3 coding DNA: TGTGCCAGCAGCTTAGACAGGGGGACTGCTAACTATGGCTACACCTTC. V and J are TRBV11-3 and TRBJ1-2, with 7 bases aligning to TRBD1. The CDR3 has 16 amino acids. Germline V gene data show CDR1 as SGHNT and CDR2 as YENEEA. The V gene end was trimmed by 0 bases and the J gene end by 0 bases; junction bases not matched to a gene: 4.

As DNA, the CDR3 is TGTGCCAGTAGTCGGACAGGGTGGGTGAACACTGAAGCTTTCTTT. Its translation is CASSRTGWVNTEAFF. The chain uses TRBV19 and TRBJ1-1; 8 bases agree with TRBD1. This CDR3 is built from 15 residues. The J segment lost 0 bases and the V segment lost 5 bases, leaving 5 bases of the junction unmatched. Germline CDR1 LNHDA, CDR2 SQIVND (reference sequence).

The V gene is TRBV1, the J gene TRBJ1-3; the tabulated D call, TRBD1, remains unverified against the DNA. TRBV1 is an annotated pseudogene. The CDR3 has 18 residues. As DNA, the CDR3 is TGCACCAGCAGCCACTTACCGGGACAGGAGTACTCTGGAAACACCATATATTTT. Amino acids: CTSSHLPGQEYSGNTIYF.

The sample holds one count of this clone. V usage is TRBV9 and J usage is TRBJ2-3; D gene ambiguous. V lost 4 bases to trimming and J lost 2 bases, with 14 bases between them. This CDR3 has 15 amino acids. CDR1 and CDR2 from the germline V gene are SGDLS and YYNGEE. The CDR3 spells CASSTRSSPTDTQYF. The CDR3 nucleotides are TGTGCCAGCAGCACCCGTAGCTCCCCCACAGATACGCAGTATTTT. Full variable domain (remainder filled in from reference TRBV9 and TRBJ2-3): DSGVTQTPKHLITATGQRVTLRCSPRSGDLSVYWYQQSLDQGLQFLIQYYNGEERAKGNILERFSAQQFPDLHSELNLSSLELGDSALYFCASSTRSSPTDTQYFGPGTRLTVL.

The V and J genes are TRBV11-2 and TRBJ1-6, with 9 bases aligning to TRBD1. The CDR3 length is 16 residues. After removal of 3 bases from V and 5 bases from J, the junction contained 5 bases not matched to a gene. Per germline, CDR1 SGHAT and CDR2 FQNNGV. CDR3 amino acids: CASSFNTGGNNSPLHF. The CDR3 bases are TGTGCCAGCAGCTTCAACACAGGGGGCAATAATTCACCCCTCCACTTT.

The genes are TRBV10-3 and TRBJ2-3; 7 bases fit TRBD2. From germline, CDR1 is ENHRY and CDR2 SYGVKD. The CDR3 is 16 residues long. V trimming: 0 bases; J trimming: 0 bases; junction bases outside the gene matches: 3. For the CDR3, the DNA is TGTGCCATCAGTGAGTCGCCGGGGGGAAGCACAGATACGCAGTATTTT. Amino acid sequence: CAISESPGGSTDTQYF.

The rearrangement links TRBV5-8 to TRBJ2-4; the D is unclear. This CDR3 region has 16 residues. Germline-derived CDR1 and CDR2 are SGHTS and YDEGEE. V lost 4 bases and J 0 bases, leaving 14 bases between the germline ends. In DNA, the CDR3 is TGTGCCAGCAGCCGCAGGCAGGTTTTAGCCAAAAACATTCAGTACTTC. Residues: CASSRRQVLAKNIQYF.

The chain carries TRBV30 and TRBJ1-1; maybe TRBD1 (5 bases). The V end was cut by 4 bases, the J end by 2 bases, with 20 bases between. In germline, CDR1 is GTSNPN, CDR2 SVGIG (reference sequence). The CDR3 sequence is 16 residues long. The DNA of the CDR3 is TGTGCCTGGAAAGGGGAGGGGAGGGTGATTAACACTGAAGCTTTCTTT. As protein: CAWKGEGRVINTEAFF.

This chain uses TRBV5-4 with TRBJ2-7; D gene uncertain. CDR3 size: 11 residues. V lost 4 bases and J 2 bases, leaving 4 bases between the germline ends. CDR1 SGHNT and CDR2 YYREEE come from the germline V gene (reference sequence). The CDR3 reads CASSAAYEQYF. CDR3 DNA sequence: TGTGCCAGCAGCGCAGCCTACGAGCAGTACTTC.

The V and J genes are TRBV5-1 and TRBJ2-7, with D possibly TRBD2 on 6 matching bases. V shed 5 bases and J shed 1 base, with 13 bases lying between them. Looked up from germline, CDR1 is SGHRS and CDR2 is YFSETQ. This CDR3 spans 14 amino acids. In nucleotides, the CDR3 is TGCGCCAGCAGGCTGGCTAGCGCTTCCTACGAGCAGTACTTC. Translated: CASRLASASYEQYF.

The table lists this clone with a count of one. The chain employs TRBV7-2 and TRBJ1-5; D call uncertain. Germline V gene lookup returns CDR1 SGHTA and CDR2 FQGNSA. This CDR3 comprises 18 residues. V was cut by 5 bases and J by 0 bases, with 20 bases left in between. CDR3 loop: CASSPRYSFLFSNQPQHF. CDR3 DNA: TGTGCCAGCAGCCCCCGATACAGCTTCCTTTTTAGCAATCAGCCCCAGCATTTT.

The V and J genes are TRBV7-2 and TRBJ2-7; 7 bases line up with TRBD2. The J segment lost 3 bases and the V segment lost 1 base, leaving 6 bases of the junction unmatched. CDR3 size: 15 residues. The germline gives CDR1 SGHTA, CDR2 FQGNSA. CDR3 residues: CASSLEVGGLYEQYF. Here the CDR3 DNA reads TGTGCCAGCAGCTTAGAAGTGGGAGGGCTCTACGAGCAGTACTTC.

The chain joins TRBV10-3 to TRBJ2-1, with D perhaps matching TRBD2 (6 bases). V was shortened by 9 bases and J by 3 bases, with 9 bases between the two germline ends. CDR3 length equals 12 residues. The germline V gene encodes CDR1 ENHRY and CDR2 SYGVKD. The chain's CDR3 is CAIGTVYNEQFF. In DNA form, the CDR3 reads TGTGCCATTGGGACTGTCTACAATGAGCAGTTCTTC.

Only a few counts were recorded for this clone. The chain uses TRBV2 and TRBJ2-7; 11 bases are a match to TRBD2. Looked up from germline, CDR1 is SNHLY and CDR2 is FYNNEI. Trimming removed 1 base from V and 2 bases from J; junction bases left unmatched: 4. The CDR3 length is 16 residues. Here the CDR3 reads CASSEGETSGTYEQYF. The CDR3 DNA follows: TGTGCCAGCAGTGAAGGGGAGACTAGCGGGACCTACGAGCAGTACTTC. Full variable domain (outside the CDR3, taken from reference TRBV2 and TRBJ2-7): EPEVTQTPSHQVTQMGQEVILRCVPISNHLYFYWYRQILGQKVEFLVSFYNNEISEKSEIFDDQFSVERPDGSNFTLKIRSTKLEDSAMYFCASSEGETSGTYEQYFGPGTRLTVT.

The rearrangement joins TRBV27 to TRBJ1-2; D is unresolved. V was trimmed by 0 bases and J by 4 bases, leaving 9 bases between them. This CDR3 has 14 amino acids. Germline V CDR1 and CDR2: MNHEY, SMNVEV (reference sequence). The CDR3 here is CASSLSASGYGYTF. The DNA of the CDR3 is TGTGCCAGCAGTTTATCCGCAAGCGGCTATGGCTACACCTTC.